These 10 T cell receptor beta chains came from one sample sequenced in a study of CD8+ T cells in alopecia areata. Reverse transcription of extracted RNA yielded cDNA, which provided the sequencing template. This table comes from immunoSEQ multiplex PCR, and its TCRdb copy is limited to in-frame clones, with some not included. The sample gives 200,000 or so clones, around two fifths of which show up once; 0.48% is in the top ten. Treatment here: oral pan-JAK inhibitor, 5-10 mg twice daily. The sequences come from CD4+ T cells sorted from blood, collected between weeks 30 and 35, from a patient treated with tofacitinib. All receptors come from a human donor with alopecia areata.

J is TRBJ1-1 and V is TRBV7-9; 8 nucleotides agree with TRBD1. Unmatched junction bases numbered 6, after V lost 5 bases and J lost 4 bases. The V gene's germline CDR1 is SEHNR and CDR2 FQNEAQ (reference sequence). This CDR3 contains 14 residues. The CDR3 here is CASSHPGGVTEAFF. The CDR3 coding sequence is TGTGCCAGCAGCCATCCAGGGGGCGTCACTGAAGCTTTCTTT.

This clone has more than one count but fewer than ten. This sequence joins TRBV28 and TRBJ2-7; no reliable D call. With 6 bases removed from V and 3 bases from J, the gap between germline ends came to 6 bases. There are 11 residues in the CDR3. Germline V gives CDR1 MDHEN, CDR2 SYDVKM. CDR3 protein: CASRLFYEQYF. The CDR3 DNA follows: TGTGCCAGCAGGCTGTTCTACGAGCAGTACTTC.

The chain joins TRBV30 to TRBJ1-5, with TRBD1 matching 9 bases. CDR3 length: 15 amino acids. With 2 bases clipped from V and 4 bases from J, the junction kept 6 bases outside the gene matches. Germline CDR1 GTSNPN, CDR2 SVGIG (reference sequence). DNA for the CDR3: TGTGCCTGGAGTTATGGGACAGGGTCAAATCAGCCCCAGCATTTT. It encodes CAWSYGTGSNQPQHF.

The V and J genes are TRBV2 and TRBJ1-1; D ambiguous. V was pared by 5 bases and J by 5 bases, with 12 bases between. The CDR3 totals 13 residues. Germline assignment: CDR1 SNHLY and CDR2 FYNNEI. The CDR3 coding sequence is TGTGCCAGCAGTCGGACTTGGACGACTGAAGCTTTCTTT. Protein: CASSRTWTTEAFF. The full variable domain, rest sourced from reference TRBV2 and TRBJ1-1, is EPEVTQTPSHQVTQMGQEVILRCVPISNHLYFYWYRQILGQKVEFLVSFYNNEISEKSEIFDDQFSVERPDGSNFTLKIRSTKLEDSAMYFCASSRTWTTEAFFGQGTRLTVV.

The genes are TRBV30 and TRBJ1-2; 9 positions agree with TRBD1. This CDR3 has 14 residues. From germline, CDR1 is GTSNPN and CDR2 SVGIG (reference sequence). Trimming took 5 bases from V and 8 from J; bases not matched to a gene: 12. CDR3 protein: CAWSTGTGMVGYTF. CDR3 sequence (DNA): TGTGCCTGGTCCACCGGGACAGGGATGGTAGGCTACACCTTC.

The chain links TRBV7-9 to TRBJ1-2; D not resolved. CDR1 and CDR2 from the germline V gene are SEHNR and FQNEAQ (reference sequence). V shed 8 bases and J shed 4 bases, with 17 bases lying between them. CDR3 length equals 14 residues. CDR3 coding DNA: TGTGCCAGCGCCATGGAGCGATTTACCTATGGCTACACCTTC. Protein product: CASAMERFTYGYTF.

DNA for the CDR3: TGCGCCAGCAGCCAAGATCTGGAGGAGGCAGGGAGGGAATACAATGAGCAGTTCTTC. It codes for CASSQDLEEAGREYNEQFF. The chain links TRBV4-1 to TRBJ2-1; 7 bases match TRBD2. V dropped 0 bases and J dropped 4; count of bases not matched to a gene: 15. The CDR3 sequence is 19 residues long. Germline V gene lookup returns CDR1 MGHRA and CDR2 YSYEKL.

The rearrangement joins TRBV30 to TRBJ1-1; D is uncertain. The CDR3 length is 12 residues. V was cut by 4 bases and J by 4 bases, with 10 bases left in between. Germline V lookup: CDR1 GTSNPN, CDR2 SVGIG (reference sequence). CDR3 protein: CAWIWRATEAFF. DNA for the CDR3: TGTGCCTGGATTTGGAGGGCCACTGAAGCTTTCTTT. The full variable domain, with the rest looked up from reference TRBV30 and TRBJ1-1, is SQTIHQWPATLVQPVGSPLSLECTVEGTSNPNLYWYRQAAGRGLQLLFYSVGIGQISSEVPQNLSASRPQDRQFILSSKKLLLSDSGFYLCAWIWRATEAFFGQGTRLTVV.

The sample holds a few counts of this clone. The V call is TRBV5-1, the J call TRBJ2-7, with 11 bases matching TRBD2. V dropped 3 bases and J dropped 2; count of bases not matched to a gene: 10. The CDR3 runs 17 residues. Germline V gene data show CDR1 as SGHRS and CDR2 as YFSETQ. CDR3 DNA sequence: TGCGCCAGCAGCTGGACAATGGGACTAGCGGTTGCCTACGAGCAGTACTTC. Residues: CASSWTMGLAVAYEQYF.

This clone showed up just a few times. V is TRBV9 and J is TRBJ2-7, with 11 nucleotides matching TRBD2. From germline, CDR1 is SGDLS and CDR2 YYNGEE. The ends lost 2 bases at V and 7 bases at J; junction bases unmatched: 2. This CDR3 spans 13 amino acids. CDR3 sequence (DNA): TGTGCCAGCAGCGTCGGGACTAGCGGTGAGCAGTACTTC. Protein: CASSVGTSGEQYF.